The 21 T cell receptor beta chains listed next were all sequenced from one sample in a study of shared clonotypes between healthy human individuals. Some clones are missing from TCRdb's copy, which holds only in-frame ones; the method was immunoSEQ multiplex PCR. The top ten clones hold about 0.34% of a sample with about 2.4 million clones, 93% of them seen once. Sequencing was done on a sample of naive CD4+ T cells from PBMCs. Documented subset: CD45RA+ positively selected. The source is a man younger than 30 in good health. Some clones in this sample may be carry-over from other donors' samples.

The chain is built from TRBV28 and TRBJ1-2, with unresolved D. With 2 bases removed from V and 3 bases from J, the gap between germline ends came to 7 bases. Germline V lookup: CDR1 MDHEN, CDR2 SYDVKM. The length of the CDR3 is 13 residues. Here the CDR3 DNA reads TGTGCCAGCAGTTTAAATTGGGACTATGGCTACACCTTC. Amino acids: CASSLNWDYGYTF.

Concerning this clone itself: Sequence at one end of the junction differs from germline and may be a read error. V usage is TRBV28 and J usage is TRBJ2-7, with TRBD2 matching 11 bases. The germline V gene has CDR1 MDHEN and CDR2 SYDVKM. The CDR3 has 12 residues. The CDR3 reads CASSSLTSGSFF. In nucleotides, the CDR3 is TGTGCCAGCAGTTCCCTAACTAGCGGGAGCTTCTTC.

V usage is TRBV6-1 and J usage is TRBJ1-1, with 8 nucleotides matching TRBD1. The CDR3 loop spans 13 amino acids. V dropped 4 bases and J dropped 6; count of bases not matched to a gene: 4. The germline V gene has CDR1 MNHNS and CDR2 SASEGT. DNA for the CDR3: TGTGCCAGCAGTGTGGACAGGGTCGCTGAAGCTTTCTTT. This sequence encodes CASSVDRVAEAFF.

The chain recombines TRBV5-1 with TRBJ1-2; 7 nucleotides match TRBD1. This CDR3 is 14 amino acids long. V shed 3 bases, J shed 3 bases, and the junction held 5 bases outside the gene matches. CDR1 is SGHRS, CDR2 YFSETQ, per germline. The CDR3: CASSWGTADYGYTF. As DNA, the CDR3 is TGCGCCAGCAGCTGGGGGACAGCGGACTATGGCTACACCTTC.

V is TRBV7-3 and J is TRBJ2-1, with TRBD2 matching over 7 bases. The CDR3 spans 15 residues. Germline V gene sequence: CDR1 SGHTA, CDR2 FQGTGA. The V and J ends lost 3 bases and 3 bases, in that order; junction bases with no gene match: 5. The CDR3 region is CASSLAGVGYNEQFF. In DNA, the CDR3 is TGTGCCAGCAGCTTGGCGGGAGTGGGCTACAATGAGCAGTTCTTC.

The rearrangement links TRBV7-2 to TRBJ1-5; 7 bases line up with TRBD1. This CDR3 region has 16 residues. J lost 9 bases, V lost 0 bases, and 11 bases had no gene match. CDR1 and CDR2 from the germline V gene are SGHTA and FQGNSA. Written as DNA, the CDR3 is TGTGCCAGCAGCTTAGCCGGACAGGTCGGGATTTGGCCCCAGCATTTT. As protein: CASSLAGQVGIWPQHF.

The V gene is TRBV25-1, the J gene TRBJ1-1; tentative D call: TRBD1 (6 bases). The V end lost 6 bases, the J end lost 5 bases, and 13 bases lay between the germline ends. CDR1 is MGHDK and CDR2 is SYGVNS in the germline V gene. CDR3 length equals 13 residues. CDR3 bases: TGTGCCAGCAGGAACAGGGTAGGTACTGAAGCTTTCTTT. Protein product: CASRNRVGTEAFF.

Turning to this clone: Other nucleotide sequences in the sample specify the same CDR3. The genes are TRBV4-1 and TRBJ1-2, with 7 bases fitting TRBD1. Trimming at V came to 3 bases and at J to 4 bases, leaving 8 bases not matched to a gene. The germline V gene has CDR1 MGHRA and CDR2 YSYEKL. This CDR3 region has 15 residues. The CDR3 sequence: CASSQDNRGSYGYTF. The CDR3 DNA follows: TGCGCCAGCAGCCAGGACAACAGGGGAAGCTATGGCTACACCTTC.

The J gene is TRBJ2-2, the V gene TRBV9, with D possibly TRBD2 on 5 matching bases. Germline CDR1 and CDR2: SGDLS and YYNGEE. The CDR3 is 14 residues long. Trimming removed 3 bases at V and 6 bases at J, with 12 bases between. DNA for the CDR3: TGTGCCAGCAGCGCCGACCCCGGGGCCGGGGAGCTGTTTTTT. Translation: CASSADPGAGELFF.

This clone appeared a few times. The J gene is TRBJ1-1, the V gene TRBV30; 7 bases are a match to TRBD1. V lost 3 bases and J lost 8; bases outside the gene matches: 3. The CDR3 runs to 11 residues. Germline V CDR1 and CDR2: GTSNPN, SVGIG (reference sequence). The CDR3, as DNA: TGTGCCTGGAGAAGACAGGGAGAAGCTTTCTTT. Translated: CAWRRQGEAFF. Using reference TRBV30 and TRBJ1-1 for the parts outside the CDR3, the full variable domain is SQTIHQWPATLVQPVGSPLSLECTVEGTSNPNLYWYRQAAGRGLQLLFYSVGIGQISSEVPQNLSASRPQDRQFILSSKKLLLSDSGFYLCAWRRQGEAFFGQGTRLTVV.

Regarding this clone: Other nucleotide sequences in the sample specify the same CDR3. The chain uses TRBV20-1 and TRBJ2-5; no definite D call. Germline V gene sequence: CDR1 DFQATT, CDR2 SNEGSKA (reference sequence). The CDR3 is 11 residues long. Between the trimmed V and J ends, which lost 5 bases and 4 bases, there was a span of 8 bases. The chain's CDR3 is CSASLGETQYF. In DNA, the CDR3 is TGCAGTGCTTCCCTGGGAGAGACCCAGTACTTC.

The chain uses TRBV29-1 and TRBJ2-3; 9 bases map to TRBD1. The CDR3 is made up of 15 amino acids. Germline V CDR1 and CDR2: SQVTM, ANQGSEA. J gave up 4 bases and V 6 bases, and 11 bases lay outside the gene matches. The CDR3 is CSVVRTGGGSDTQYF. As DNA, the CDR3 is TGCAGCGTCGTTCGTACAGGGGGCGGATCAGATACGCAGTATTTT.

This chain joins TRBV6-5 and TRBJ1-5; D gene unclear. CDR3 size: 12 residues. The V and J ends lost 7 bases and 7 bases respectively, with 11 bases between them. CDR1 is MNHEY, CDR2 SVGAGI, per germline. CDR3 protein: CASTTEWQPQHF. CDR3 nucleotides: TGTGCCAGCACCACGGAGTGGCAGCCCCAGCATTTT.

This clone was seen only a few times. The chain has TRBV5-1 and TRBJ1-3, with TRBD1 identical over 9 bases. V shed 3 bases and J 0 bases; nucleotides not matched to a gene: 1. Germline V CDR1 and CDR2: SGHRS, YFSETQ. The length of the CDR3 is 15 residues. The CDR3 region has the DNA TGCGCCAGCAGCTGGACAGGGGTCTCTGGAAACACCATATATTTT. Protein sequence: CASSWTGVSGNTIYF.

The V call is TRBV12-5, the J call TRBJ2-5, with D perhaps TRBD1 (6 bases). V lost 6 bases to trimming and J lost 7 bases, with 12 bases between them. CDR1 LGHNT and CDR2 FRNRAP come from the germline V gene. This CDR3 is built from 12 residues. As DNA, the CDR3 is TGTGCTAGTGGCCTCTTAGGGGGGACCCAGTACTTC. Protein sequence: CASGLLGGTQYF.

The chain employs TRBV4-1 and TRBJ1-5; D unclear. The CDR3 extends over 15 amino acids. The germline V gene encodes CDR1 MGHRA and CDR2 YSYEKL. Trimming stripped 5 bases from V and 3 bases from J, with 14 bases between. The CDR3 DNA is TGCGCCAGCAGCAACGGGCAGGTACCCAATCAGCCCCAGCATTTT. Its protein is CASSNGQVPNQPQHF.

The chain couples TRBV9 to TRBJ1-4, with D hard to call. The V and J ends lost 3 bases and 5 bases respectively, with 5 bases between them. This CDR3 region has 12 residues. Germline CDR1 is SGDLS and CDR2 is YYNGEE. CDR3 in DNA: TGTGCCAGCAGCGCCCCAAATGAAAAACTGTTTTTT. Amino acid sequence: CASSAPNEKLFF.

The chain uses TRBV11-2 and TRBJ2-1; tentative D call: TRBD2 (6 bases). Trimming took 1 base from V and 10 from J, leaving 17 bases between them. Germline values: CDR1 SGHAT, CDR2 FQNNGV. CDR3 length: 15 amino acids. The CDR3 loop is CASSLGRLATQEQFF. For the CDR3, the DNA is TGTGCCAGCAGCTTAGGGCGCCTAGCGACCCAGGAGCAGTTCTTC.

As regards this clone: Distinct nucleotide sequences in the sample also encode this CDR3. The J gene is TRBJ1-4, the V gene TRBV2, with 9 bases aligning to TRBD1. Germline V CDR1 and CDR2: SNHLY, FYNNEI. CDR3 length equals 13 residues. The V segment lost 6 bases and the J segment 6 bases; nucleotides outside the gene matches: 2. The CDR3, as DNA: TGTGCCAGCAGAGACAGGGGGGATGAAAAACTGTTTTTT. The encoded protein is CASRDRGDEKLFF. The entire variable domain, with the rest obtained from reference TRBV2 and TRBJ1-4, is as follows: EPEVTQTPSHQVTQMGQEVILRCVPISNHLYFYWYRQILGQKVEFLVSFYNNEISEKSEIFDDQFSVERPDGSNFTLKIRSTKLEDSAMYFCASRDRGDEKLFFGSGTQLSVL.

The V and J genes are TRBV28 and TRBJ2-3, with 9 positions matching TRBD1. The germline V gene has CDR1 MDHEN and CDR2 SYDVKM. Trimming at V came to 5 bases and at J to 4 bases, leaving 10 bases not matched to a gene. The CDR3 is 16 residues long. The CDR3 sequence is CASSTPGTGLPDTQYF. CDR3 coding DNA: TGTGCCAGCAGTACCCCCGGGACAGGGCTCCCAGATACGCAGTATTTT.

This clone was detected only once. The chain employs TRBV28 and TRBJ2-3, with 12 bases aligning to TRBD2. V shed 2 bases and J 4 bases; nucleotides not matched to a gene: 4. The length of the CDR3 is 16 residues. CDR1 is MDHEN and CDR2 is SYDVKM in the germline V gene. The CDR3 protein is CASSLTSGRTPDTQYF. The CDR3 DNA follows: TGTGCCAGCAGTTTAACTAGCGGGAGGACCCCAGATACGCAGTATTTT. The full variable domain, completed using reference TRBV28 and TRBJ2-3, is DVKVTQSSRYLVKRTGEKVFLECVQDMDHENMFWYRQDPGLGLRLIYFSYDVKMKEKGDIPEGYSVSREKKERFSLILESASTNQTSMYLCASSLTSGRTPDTQYFGPGTRLTVL.